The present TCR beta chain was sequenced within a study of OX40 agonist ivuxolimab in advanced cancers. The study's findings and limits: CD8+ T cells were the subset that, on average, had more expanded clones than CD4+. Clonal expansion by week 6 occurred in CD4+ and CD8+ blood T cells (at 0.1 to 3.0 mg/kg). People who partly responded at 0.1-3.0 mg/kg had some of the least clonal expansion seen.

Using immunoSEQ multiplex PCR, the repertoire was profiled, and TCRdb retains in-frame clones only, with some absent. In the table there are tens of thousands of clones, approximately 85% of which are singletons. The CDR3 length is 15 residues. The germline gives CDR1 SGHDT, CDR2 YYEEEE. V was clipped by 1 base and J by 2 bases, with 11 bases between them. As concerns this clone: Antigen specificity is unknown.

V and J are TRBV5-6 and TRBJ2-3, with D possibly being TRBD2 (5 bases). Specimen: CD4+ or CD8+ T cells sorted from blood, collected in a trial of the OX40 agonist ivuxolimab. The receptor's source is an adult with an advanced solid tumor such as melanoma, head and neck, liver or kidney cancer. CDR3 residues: CASSLWAGSTDTQYF. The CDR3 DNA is TGTGCCAGCAGCTTGTGGGCGGGTTCCACAGATACGCAGTATTTT.